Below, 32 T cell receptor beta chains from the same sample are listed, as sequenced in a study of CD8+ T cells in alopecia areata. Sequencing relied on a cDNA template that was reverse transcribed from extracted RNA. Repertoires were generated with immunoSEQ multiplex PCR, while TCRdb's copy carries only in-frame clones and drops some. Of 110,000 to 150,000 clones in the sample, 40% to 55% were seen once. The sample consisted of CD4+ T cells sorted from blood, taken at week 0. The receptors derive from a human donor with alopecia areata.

The CDR3 sequence is CMTLNYGYTF. In DNA, the CDR3 is TGCATGACCCTAAACTATGGCTACACCTTC. The chain carries TRBV20-1 and TRBJ1-2; D gene unclear. The CDR3 sequence is 10 residues long. The germline CDR1 and CDR2 sequences are DFQATT and SNEGSKA (reference sequence).

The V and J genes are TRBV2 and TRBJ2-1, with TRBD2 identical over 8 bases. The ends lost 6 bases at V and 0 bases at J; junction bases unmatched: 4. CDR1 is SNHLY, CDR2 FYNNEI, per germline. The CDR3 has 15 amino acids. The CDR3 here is CASSASGFSYNEQFF. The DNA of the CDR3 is TGTGCCAGCAGCGCTAGCGGGTTCTCCTACAATGAGCAGTTCTTC.

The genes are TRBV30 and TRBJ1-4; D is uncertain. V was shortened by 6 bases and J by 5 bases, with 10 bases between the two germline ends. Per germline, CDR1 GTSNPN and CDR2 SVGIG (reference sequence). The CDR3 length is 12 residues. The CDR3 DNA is TGTGCCTGTTCCCCACCGAATGAAAAACTGTTTTTT. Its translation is CACSPPNEKLFF.

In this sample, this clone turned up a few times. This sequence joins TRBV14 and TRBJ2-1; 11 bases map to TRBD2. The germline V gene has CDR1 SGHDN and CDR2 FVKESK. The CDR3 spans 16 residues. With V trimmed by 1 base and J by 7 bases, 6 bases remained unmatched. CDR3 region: CASSQVFGLAGNEQFF. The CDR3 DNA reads TGTGCCAGCAGCCAAGTTTTTGGACTAGCGGGTAATGAGCAGTTCTTC.

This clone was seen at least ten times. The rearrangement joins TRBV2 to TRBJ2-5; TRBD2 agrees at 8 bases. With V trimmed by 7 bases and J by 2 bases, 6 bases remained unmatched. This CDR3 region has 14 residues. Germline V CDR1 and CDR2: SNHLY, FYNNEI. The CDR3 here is CASKLASGQETQYF. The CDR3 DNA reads TGTGCCAGCAAGCTGGCTAGCGGGCAAGAGACCCAGTACTTC. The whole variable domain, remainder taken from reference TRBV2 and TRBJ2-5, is EPEVTQTPSHQVTQMGQEVILRCVPISNHLYFYWYRQILGQKVEFLVSFYNNEISEKSEIFDDQFSVERPDGSNFTLKIRSTKLEDSAMYFCASKLASGQETQYFGPGTRLLVL.

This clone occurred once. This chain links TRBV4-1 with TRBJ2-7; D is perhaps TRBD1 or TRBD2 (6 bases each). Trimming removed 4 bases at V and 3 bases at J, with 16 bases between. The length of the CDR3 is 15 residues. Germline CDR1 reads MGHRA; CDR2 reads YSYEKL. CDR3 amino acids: CASSLIQGGGYEQYF. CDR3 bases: TGCGCCAGCAGCCTCATACAGGGAGGAGGCTACGAGCAGTACTTC.

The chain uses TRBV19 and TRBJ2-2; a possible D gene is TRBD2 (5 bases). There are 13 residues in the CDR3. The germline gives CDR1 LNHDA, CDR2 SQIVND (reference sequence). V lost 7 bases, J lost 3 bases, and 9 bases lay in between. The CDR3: CASKRRDTGELFF. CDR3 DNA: TGTGCCAGTAAACGGCGGGACACCGGGGAGCTGTTTTTT. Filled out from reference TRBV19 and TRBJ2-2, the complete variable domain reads DGGITQSPKYLFRKEGQNVTLSCEQNLNHDAMYWYRQDPGQGLRLIYYSQIVNDFQKGDIAEGYSVSREKKESFPLTVTSAQKNPTAFYLCASKRRDTGELFFGEGSRLTVL.

The DNA of the CDR3 is TGTGCCAGCTCACGGCAGTACCAAGAGACCCAGTACTTC. Translating it yields CASSRQYQETQYF. This rearrangement joins TRBV18 to TRBJ2-5; D is unclear. The CDR3 sequence is 13 residues long. Trimming left V 4 bases short and J 0 bases short, with 6 bases between. CDR1 is KGHSH, CDR2 LQKENI, per germline.

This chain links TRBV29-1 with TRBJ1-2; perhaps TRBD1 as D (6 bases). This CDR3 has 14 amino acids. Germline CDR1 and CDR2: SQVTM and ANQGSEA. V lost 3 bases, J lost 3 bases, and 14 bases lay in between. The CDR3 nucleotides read TGCAGCGTTGACCTACCGCAGGGGCACTATGGCTACACCTTC. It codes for CSVDLPQGHYGYTF.

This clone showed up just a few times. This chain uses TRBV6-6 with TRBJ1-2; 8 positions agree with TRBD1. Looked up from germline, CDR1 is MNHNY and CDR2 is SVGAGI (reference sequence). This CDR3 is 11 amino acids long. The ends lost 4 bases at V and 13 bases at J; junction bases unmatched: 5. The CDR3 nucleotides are TGTGCCAGCAGTTCGGACAGGGAGTCCACCTTC. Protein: CASSSDRESTF.

The CDR3 region has the DNA TGCAGCGTCTCCGGACAGGACAACAATGGCTACACCTTC. Translation gives CSVSGQDNNGYTF. The chain is built from TRBV29-1 and TRBJ1-2; 7 bases agree with TRBD1. The V gene end was trimmed by 6 bases and the J gene end by 6 bases; junction bases not matched to a gene: 10. The CDR3 is 13 residues long. The germline V gene encodes CDR1 SQVTM and CDR2 ANQGSEA.

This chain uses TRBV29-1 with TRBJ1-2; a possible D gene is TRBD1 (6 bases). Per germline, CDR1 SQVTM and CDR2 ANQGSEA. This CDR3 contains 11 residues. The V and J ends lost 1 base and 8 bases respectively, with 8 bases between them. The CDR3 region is CSVEGGAGYTF. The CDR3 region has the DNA TGCAGCGTTGAAGGGGGGGCGGGCTACACCTTC.

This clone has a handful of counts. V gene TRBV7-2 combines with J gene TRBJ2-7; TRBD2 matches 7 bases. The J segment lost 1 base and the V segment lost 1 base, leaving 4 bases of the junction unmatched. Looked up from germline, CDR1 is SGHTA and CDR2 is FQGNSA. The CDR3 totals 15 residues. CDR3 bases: TGTGCCAGCAGCTTAGTAGCTAGCGGTTCCTACGAGCAGTACTTC. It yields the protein CASSLVASGSYEQYF.

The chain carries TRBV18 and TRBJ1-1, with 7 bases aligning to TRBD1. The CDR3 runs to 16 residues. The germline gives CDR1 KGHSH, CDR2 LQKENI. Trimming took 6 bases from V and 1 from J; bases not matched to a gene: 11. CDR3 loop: CASSRGDGGANTEAFF. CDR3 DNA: TGTGCCAGCTCCAGGGGGGACGGGGGCGCGAACACTGAAGCTTTCTTT.

CDR3 residues: CSVTTGGSYEQYF. CDR3 sequence (DNA): TGCAGCGTTACTACCGGGGGCTCCTACGAGCAGTACTTC. This rearrangement joins TRBV29-1 to TRBJ2-7; D is perhaps TRBD2 (6 bases). Germline-derived CDR1 and CDR2 are SQVTM and ANQGSEA. The V end was cut by 5 bases, the J end by 0 bases, with 11 bases between. This CDR3 is 13 amino acids long.

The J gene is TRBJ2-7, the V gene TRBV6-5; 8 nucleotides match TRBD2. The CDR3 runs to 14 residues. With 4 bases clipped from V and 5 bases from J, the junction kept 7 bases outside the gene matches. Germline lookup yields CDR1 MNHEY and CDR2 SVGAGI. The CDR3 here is CASSFRLAGNEQYF. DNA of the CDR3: TGTGCCAGCAGTTTTAGGCTAGCGGGCAACGAGCAGTACTTC.

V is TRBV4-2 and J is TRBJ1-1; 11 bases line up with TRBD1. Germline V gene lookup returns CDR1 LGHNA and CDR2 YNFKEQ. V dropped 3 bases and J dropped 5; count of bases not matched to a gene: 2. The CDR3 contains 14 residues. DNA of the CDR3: TGTGCCAGCAGCCAGGGACAGGGGGAGACTGAAGCTTTCTTT. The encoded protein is CASSQGQGETEAFF.

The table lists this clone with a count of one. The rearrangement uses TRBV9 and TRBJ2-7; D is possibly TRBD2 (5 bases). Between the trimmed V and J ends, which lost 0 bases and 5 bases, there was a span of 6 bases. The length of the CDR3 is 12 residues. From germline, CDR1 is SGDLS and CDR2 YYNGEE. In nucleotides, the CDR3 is TGTGCCAGCAGCGTAGGGGGAGACGAGCAGTACTTC. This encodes CASSVGGDEQYF.

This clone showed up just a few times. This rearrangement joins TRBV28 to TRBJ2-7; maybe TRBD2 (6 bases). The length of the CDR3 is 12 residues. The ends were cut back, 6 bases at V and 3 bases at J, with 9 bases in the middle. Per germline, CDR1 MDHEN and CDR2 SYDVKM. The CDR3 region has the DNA TGTGCCAGCAGGCCTAGCGACTACGAGCAGTACTTC. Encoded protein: CASRPSDYEQYF.

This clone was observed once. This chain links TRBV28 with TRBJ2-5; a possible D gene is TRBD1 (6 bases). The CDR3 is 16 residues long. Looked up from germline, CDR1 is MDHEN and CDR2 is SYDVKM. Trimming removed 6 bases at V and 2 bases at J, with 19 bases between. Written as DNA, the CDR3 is TGTGCCAGCAGCTCAAGGGTGGGGACACAGCAAGAGACCCAGTACTTC. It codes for CASSSRVGTQQETQYF.

The CDR3 here is CASSQLSWGVASYEQYF. CDR3 nucleotide sequence: TGCGCCAGCAGCCAATTGAGCTGGGGAGTGGCCTCCTACGAGCAGTACTTC. The chain joins TRBV4-1 to TRBJ2-7; weak D call: TRBD2 (5 bases). Per germline, CDR1 MGHRA and CDR2 YSYEKL. The CDR3 contains 17 residues. Trimming left V 2 bases short and J 0 bases short, with 17 bases between.

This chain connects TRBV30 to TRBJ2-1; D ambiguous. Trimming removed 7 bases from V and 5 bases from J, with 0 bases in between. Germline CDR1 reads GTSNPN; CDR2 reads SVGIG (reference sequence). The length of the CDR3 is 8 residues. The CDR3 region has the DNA TGTGCCTACAATGAGCAGTTCTTC. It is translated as CAYNEQFF.

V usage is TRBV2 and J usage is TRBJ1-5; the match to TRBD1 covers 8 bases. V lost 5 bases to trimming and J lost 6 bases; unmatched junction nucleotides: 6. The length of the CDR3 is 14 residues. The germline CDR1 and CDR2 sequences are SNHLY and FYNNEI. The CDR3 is CASSSGDRLQPQHF. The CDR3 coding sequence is TGTGCCAGCAGTTCGGGGGACAGGCTTCAGCCCCAGCATTTT.

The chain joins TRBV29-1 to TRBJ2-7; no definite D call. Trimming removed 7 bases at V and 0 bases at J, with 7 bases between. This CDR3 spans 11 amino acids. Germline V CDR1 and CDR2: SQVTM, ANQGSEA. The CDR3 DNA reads TGCAGCGCCTGGGGCTCCTACGAGCAGTACTTC. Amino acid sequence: CSAWGSYEQYF.

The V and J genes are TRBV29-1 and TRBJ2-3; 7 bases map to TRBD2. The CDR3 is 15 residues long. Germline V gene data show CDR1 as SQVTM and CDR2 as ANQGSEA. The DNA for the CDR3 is TGCGGTTCCCGGGGACTACCTCTTCCCACAGATACGCAGTATTTT. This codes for CGSRGLPLPTDTQYF.

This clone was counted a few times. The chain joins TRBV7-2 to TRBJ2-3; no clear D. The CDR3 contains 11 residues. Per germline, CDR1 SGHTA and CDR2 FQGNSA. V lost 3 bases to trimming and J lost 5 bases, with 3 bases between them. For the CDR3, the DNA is TGTGCCAGCAGCTTTTTAGATACGCAGTATTTT. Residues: CASSFLDTQYF.

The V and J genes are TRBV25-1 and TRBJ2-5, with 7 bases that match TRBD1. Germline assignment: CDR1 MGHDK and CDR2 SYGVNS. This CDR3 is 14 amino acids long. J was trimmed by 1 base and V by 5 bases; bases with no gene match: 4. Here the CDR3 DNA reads TGTGCCAGCAGTATCGGACAGGCCCAAGAGACCCAGTACTTC. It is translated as CASSIGQAQETQYF.

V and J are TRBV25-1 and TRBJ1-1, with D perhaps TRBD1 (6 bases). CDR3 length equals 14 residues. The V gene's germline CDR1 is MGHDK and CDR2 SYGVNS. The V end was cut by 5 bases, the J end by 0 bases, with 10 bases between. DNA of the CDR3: TGTGCCAGCAGTCAAGGGGGGATGAACACTGAAGCTTTCTTT. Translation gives CASSQGGMNTEAFF.

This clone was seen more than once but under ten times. CDR3 sequence (DNA): TGTGCCAGCAGCTTGAACAGATATGGCTACACCTTC. Its translation: CASSLNRYGYTF. The chain has TRBV5-6 and TRBJ1-2; D is uncertain. Germline V lookup: CDR1 SGHDT, CDR2 YYEEEE. This CDR3 spans 12 amino acids. The V gene lost 1 base and the J gene lost 5 bases, with 6 bases spanning the gap.

The CDR3 nucleotides are TGTGCCAGCAGCTTAGCAGGGGGCAGTGAGCAGTTCTTC. Protein product: CASSLAGGSEQFF. The chain couples TRBV7-9 to TRBJ2-1, with 7 bases aligning to TRBD1. Trimming at V came to 0 bases and at J to 9 bases, leaving 2 bases not matched to a gene. CDR1 SEHNR and CDR2 FQNEAQ come from the germline V gene (reference sequence). This CDR3 is built from 13 residues.

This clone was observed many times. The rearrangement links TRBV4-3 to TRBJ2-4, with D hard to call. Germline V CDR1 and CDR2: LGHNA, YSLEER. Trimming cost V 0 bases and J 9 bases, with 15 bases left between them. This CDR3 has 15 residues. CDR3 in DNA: TGCGCCAGCAGCCAAGACCTCCTAAGGGAAAGCATTCAGTACTTC. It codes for CASSQDLLRESIQYF.

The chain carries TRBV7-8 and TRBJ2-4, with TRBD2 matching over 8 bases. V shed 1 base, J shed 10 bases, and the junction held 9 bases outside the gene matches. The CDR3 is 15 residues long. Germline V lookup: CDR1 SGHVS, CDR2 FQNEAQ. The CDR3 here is CASSLVGSGTPIQYF. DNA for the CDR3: TGTGCCAGCAGCTTAGTGGGTAGCGGGACGCCGATTCAGTACTTC. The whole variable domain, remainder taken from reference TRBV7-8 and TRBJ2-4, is GAGVSQSPRYKVAKRGQDVALRCDPISGHVSLFWYQQALGQGPEFLTYFQNEAQLDKSGLPSDRFFAERPEGSVSTLKIQRTQQEDSAVYLCASSLVGSGTPIQYFGAGTRLSVL.